Each of the 15 T cell receptor beta chains below was sequenced from the same sample in a study of identical twins' blood T cells. TCRdb itself ran the 5' RACE reads through MiXCR, one entry per CDR3 protein. The sample has approximately 510 distinct CDR3 sequences; around 73% are singletons. The specimen was PBMCs. Every receptor here comes from a woman aged 18-49 years in good health.

This clonotype has just a few counts. This chain uses TRBV13 with TRBJ1-5, with no clear D. Looked up from germline, CDR1 is PRHDT and CDR2 is FYEKMQ (reference sequence). The CDR3 has 11 amino acids. V lost 5 bases and J lost 3, with 2 bases in between. The CDR3, as DNA: TGTGCCAGCAGCACCAATCAGCCCCAGCATTTT. Translated, it gives CASSTNQPQHF. The entire variable domain, with the rest obtained from reference TRBV13 and TRBJ1-5, is as follows: AAGVIQSPRHLIKEKRETATLKCYPIPRHDTVYWYQQGPGQDPQFLISFYEKMQSDKGSIPDRFSAQQFSDYHSELNMSSLELGDSALYFCASSTNQPQHFGDGTRLSIL.

CDR3 loop: CASSRDTDTQYF. The CDR3 region has the DNA TGTGCCAGCTCACGAGACACAGATACGCAGTATTTT. The chain has TRBV18 and TRBJ2-3, with no clear D. The germline CDR1 and CDR2 sequences are KGHSH and LQKENI. CDR3 size: 12 residues. The ends were cut back, 4 bases at V and 2 bases at J, with 4 bases in the middle.

Comments on this clonotype: A junction boundary mismatches the germline segment, possibly from a read error. The CDR3, as DNA: TGTGACAGCAGTTACGATTTAGGGGCAACCTCTGAAGCTTTCTTT. The encoded protein is CDSSYDLGATSEAFF. The chain uses TRBV6-2 or TRBV6-3 and TRBJ1-1, with TRBD1 as a possible D gene (5 bases). This CDR3 spans 15 amino acids. Germline CDR1 reads MNHEY; CDR2 reads SVGEGT.

CDR3 residues: CASSPQGLNTEAFF. In DNA, the CDR3 is TGTGCCAGCAGCCCCCAAGGACTGAACACTGAAGCTTTCTTT. This chain joins TRBV7-2 and TRBJ1-1, with no clear D. V lost 5 bases to trimming and J lost 0 bases, with 10 bases between them. The germline V gene has CDR1 SGHTA and CDR2 FQGNSA. The CDR3 contains 14 residues.

CDR3 DNA sequence: TGCGCCAGCAGTCAAATCCCGTGGGGCAGGCGCTCCAATCAGCCCCAGCATTTT. It translates to CASSQIPWGRRSNQPQHF. This sequence joins TRBV23-1 and TRBJ1-5, with D possibly being TRBD1 (5 bases). TRBV23-1 is marked as an open reading frame, function uncertain. V lost 2 bases to trimming and J lost 3 bases, with 20 bases between them. The CDR3 loop spans 18 amino acids.

This clonotype was counted only a few times. The chain combines TRBV10-3 with TRBJ1-1; tentative D call: TRBD1 (5 bases). Germline V gives CDR1 ENHRY, CDR2 SYGVKD. The V and J ends lost 6 bases and 1 base respectively, with 12 bases between them. The CDR3 has 14 residues. The DNA of the CDR3 is TGTGCCATCAGCCGAGCGGGGGAGAACACTGAAGCTTTCTTT. It is translated as CAISRAGENTEAFF.

This chain joins TRBV6-1 and TRBJ1-2, with 11 bases lining up with TRBD1. The CDR3 covers 14 residues. Germline assignment: CDR1 MNHNS and CDR2 SASEGT. V lost 6 bases to trimming and J lost 8 bases; unmatched junction nucleotides: 8. The CDR3 loop reads CASRRGQGAGGYTF. The CDR3 nucleotides are TGTGCCAGCAGGCGCGGACAGGGGGCGGGAGGCTACACCTTC.

The chain couples TRBV20-1 to TRBJ2-7; D remains ambiguous. V lost 0 bases and J 4 bases, leaving 7 bases between the germline ends. The CDR3 runs to 12 residues. The germline V gene encodes CDR1 DFQATT and CDR2 SNEGSKA (reference sequence). The CDR3 coding sequence is TGCAGTGCTAGAGAAGGAGAGTACGAGCAGTACTTC. Translation: CSAREGEYEQYF.

The CDR3 protein is CASSPSGLAGANEQFF. The CDR3 nucleotides read TGTGCCAGCAGCCCTTCAGGACTAGCGGGGGCAAATGAGCAGTTCTTC. The V call is TRBV14, the J call TRBJ2-1, with 13 bases that match TRBD2. The ends lost 4 bases at V and 7 bases at J; junction bases unmatched: 7. Germline loops: CDR1 SGHDN, CDR2 FVKESK. This CDR3 comprises 16 residues.

The chain combines TRBV10-1 with TRBJ1-1, with D possibly TRBD1 on 6 matching bases. V lost 3 bases and J 4 bases, leaving 12 bases between the germline ends. The CDR3 sequence is 14 residues long. Germline V lookup: CDR1 WNHNN, CDR2 SYGVQD (reference sequence). CDR3 sequence reads: CASSDRGVGTEAFF. The CDR3 region has the DNA TGCGCCAGCAGTGACAGGGGAGTGGGCACTGAAGCTTTCTTT.

V gene TRBV29-1 combines with J gene TRBJ2-3, with TRBD1 matching over 10 bases. The V gene end was trimmed by 4 bases and the J gene end by 3 bases; junction bases not matched to a gene: 4. In germline, CDR1 is SQVTM, CDR2 ANQGSEA. The length of the CDR3 is 14 residues. The CDR3: CSVAGTGVTDTQYF. For the CDR3, the DNA is TGCAGCGTTGCCGGGACAGGGGTGACAGATACGCAGTATTTT.

This sequence joins TRBV18 and TRBJ2-3; 9 bases are a match to TRBD2. CDR1 is KGHSH and CDR2 is LQKENI in the germline V gene. The CDR3 consists of 14 residues. The J segment lost 4 bases and the V segment lost 3 bases, leaving 2 bases of the junction unmatched. CDR3 region: CASSPTSGPDTQYF. CDR3 bases: TGTGCCAGCTCACCGACTAGCGGTCCAGATACGCAGTATTTT.

This chain connects TRBV29-1 to TRBJ1-1, with TRBD1 as a possible D gene (5 bases). The V end lost 6 bases, the J end lost 4 bases, and 21 bases lay between the germline ends. The germline gives CDR1 SQVTM, CDR2 ANQGSEA. The CDR3 is 15 residues long. CDR3 protein: CSVITRRGVGTEAFF. CDR3 nucleotide sequence: TGCAGCGTGATAACAAGAAGGGGAGTCGGCACTGAAGCTTTCTTT.

The CDR3: CASRDGTSGNTIYF. CDR3 sequence (DNA): TGTGCCAGTCGGGACGGCACCTCTGGAAACACCATATATTTT. The chain links TRBV6-1 to TRBJ1-3, with a possible D match to TRBD1 (5 bases). V lost 9 bases to trimming and J lost 0 bases, with 12 bases between them. Looked up from germline, CDR1 is MNHNS and CDR2 is SASEGT. The CDR3 is made up of 14 amino acids.

This clonotype has only a few counts. The CDR3 loop reads CASSANGPGDTFF. In nucleotides, the CDR3 is TGCGCCAGCAGCGCAAATGGGCCCGGCGATACTTTCTTT. V gene TRBV10-1 combines with J gene TRBJ1-1; D gene unclear. This CDR3 region has 13 residues. The V gene's germline CDR1 is WNHNN and CDR2 SYGVQD (reference sequence). V lost 6 bases to trimming and J lost 12 bases, with 20 bases between them.